Described below is a single T cell receptor (beta chain) sequence and its context. What it binds is not known. This entry belongs to a study of T cell repertoires in cytomegalovirus infection. Overall study: An indication of both CMV infection and matching HLA type came from public TCR beta signatures. Study observations and caveats: People with CMV and the relevant HLA were identified by cumulative public TCR beta family frequency. HLA-C-restricted CMV clonotypes gave the most frequent clonotype in two of eight donors.

The CDR3 contains 16 residues. Trimming took 6 bases from V and 0 from J; bases not matched to a gene: 5. Germline V lookup: CDR1 DFQATT, CDR2 SNEGSKA (reference sequence). TCRdb reanalysed the reads using MiXCR and keeps one entry per CDR3 protein. The sample consists of hundreds of thousands of distinct CDR3 sequences, roughly a tenth of them appearing once. The rearrangement links TRBV20-1 to TRBJ2-6; 10 positions agree with TRBD1. Sequencing used PBMCs. The sequence derives from a human donor in good health (CMV status not recorded). Some clones in this sample may be carry-over from other donors' samples. This CDR3 is CSARQGAGSGANVLTF. The DNA for the CDR3 is TGCAGTGCCAGACAGGGGGCCGGCTCTGGGGCCAACGTCCTGACTTTC.